This TCR beta chain is drawn from a study of beta chain features in type 1 diabetes. At the level of the study: Examination covered almost 110,000,000 sorted cells spanning all samples.

The V gene's germline CDR1 is SGHRS and CDR2 YFSETQ. Losses at the gene ends were 2 bases for V and 7 bases for J; bases not matched to a gene: 4. The CDR3 covers 14 residues. Study-wide findings and caveats: Shorter TCRB CDR3s, moderately but significantly so, marked every one of the four CD4+ subsets in Type 1 diabetes patients.

Every bit of the isolated RNA underwent reverse transcription, so sequencing read expressed TCRB transcripts. This table comes from immunoSEQ multiplex PCR, and its TCRdb copy is limited to in-frame clones, with some not included. Of 40,000 to 55,000 clones in the sample, just under 45% were seen once. As regards this clone: The antigen remains unidentified.

V usage is TRBV5-1 and J usage is TRBJ2-1; TRBD2 matches 9 bases. The sequence came from a young man with type 1 diabetes. The sequenced sample consisted of stem cell memory CD4+ T cells from blood. This CDR3 is CASSFGTSQNEQFF. CDR3 nucleotides: TGCGCCAGCAGCTTTGGGACTAGCCAAAATGAGCAGTTCTTC.